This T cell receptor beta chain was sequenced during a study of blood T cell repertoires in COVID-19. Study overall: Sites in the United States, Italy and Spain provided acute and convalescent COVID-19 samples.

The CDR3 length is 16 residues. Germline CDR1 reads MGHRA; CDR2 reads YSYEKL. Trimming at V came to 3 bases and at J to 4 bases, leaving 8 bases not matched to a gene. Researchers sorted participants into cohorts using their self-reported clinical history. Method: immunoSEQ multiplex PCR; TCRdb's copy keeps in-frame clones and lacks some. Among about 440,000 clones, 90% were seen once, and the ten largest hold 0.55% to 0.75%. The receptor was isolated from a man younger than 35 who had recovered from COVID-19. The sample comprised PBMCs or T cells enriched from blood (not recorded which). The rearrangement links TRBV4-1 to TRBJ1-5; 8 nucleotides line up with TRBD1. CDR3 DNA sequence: TGCGCCAGCAGCCATCAGGGGACAGGCACTAATCAGCCCCAGCATTTT. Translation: CASSHQGTGTNQPQHF.